This T cell receptor beta chain was recorded in a study of shared clonotypes between healthy human individuals. Study information: Donors consisted of a couple of women and a few men between 18 and 49.

The study, taken as a whole, reports: Clonotypes not shared had lower generation probabilities than those common to all four donors. Though the depth was large, rarefaction showed that sorted-subset sequencing was incomplete.

The assay was immunoSEQ multiplex PCR, and TCRdb's table has in-frame clones only and misses some. This table has millions of clones, 95% appearing once. Unmatched junction bases numbered 18, after V lost 2 bases and J lost 5 bases. CDR3 length: 18 residues. CDR1 is SGHRS and CDR2 is YFSETQ in the germline V gene. With respect to this clone: Its antigen is not identified.

This sequence originates from a man between 18 and 35 years old in good health. This chain connects TRBV5-1 to TRBJ2-5; 7 nucleotides agree with TRBD1. Source material: naive CD4+ T cells sorted from blood. As for subset: CD45RA+ positively selected. The CDR3 DNA reads TGCGCCAGCAGCTTCGACCCAACAGGGGCTCAACTGCGGGAGACCCAGTACTTC. This encodes CASSFDPTGAQLRETQYF.